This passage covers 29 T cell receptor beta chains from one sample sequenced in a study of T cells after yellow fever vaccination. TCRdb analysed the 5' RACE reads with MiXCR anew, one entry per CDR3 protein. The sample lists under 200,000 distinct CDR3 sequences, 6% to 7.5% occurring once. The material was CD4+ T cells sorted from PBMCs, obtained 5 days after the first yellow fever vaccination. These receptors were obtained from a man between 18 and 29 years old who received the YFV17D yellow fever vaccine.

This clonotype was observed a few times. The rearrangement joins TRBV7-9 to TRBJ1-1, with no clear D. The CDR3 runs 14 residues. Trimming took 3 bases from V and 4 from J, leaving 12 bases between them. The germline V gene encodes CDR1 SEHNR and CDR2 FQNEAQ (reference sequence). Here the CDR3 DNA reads TGTGCCAGCAGCTTTCAACTGGTGGGCACTGAAGCTTTCTTT. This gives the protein CASSFQLVGTEAFF.

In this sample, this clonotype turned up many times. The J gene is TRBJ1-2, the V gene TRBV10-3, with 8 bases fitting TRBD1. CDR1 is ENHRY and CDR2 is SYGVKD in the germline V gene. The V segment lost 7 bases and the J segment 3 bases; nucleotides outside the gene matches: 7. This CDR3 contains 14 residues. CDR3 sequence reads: CAIMGQAKDYGYTF. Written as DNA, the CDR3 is TGTGCCATCATGGGACAGGCGAAGGACTATGGCTACACCTTC.

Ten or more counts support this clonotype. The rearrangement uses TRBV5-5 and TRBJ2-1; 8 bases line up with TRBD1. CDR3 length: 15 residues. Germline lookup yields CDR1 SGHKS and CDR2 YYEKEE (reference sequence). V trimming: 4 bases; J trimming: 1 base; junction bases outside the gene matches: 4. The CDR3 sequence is CASSKTGESYNEQFF. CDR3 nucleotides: TGTGCCAGCAGCAAGACAGGGGAGTCCTACAATGAGCAGTTCTTC.

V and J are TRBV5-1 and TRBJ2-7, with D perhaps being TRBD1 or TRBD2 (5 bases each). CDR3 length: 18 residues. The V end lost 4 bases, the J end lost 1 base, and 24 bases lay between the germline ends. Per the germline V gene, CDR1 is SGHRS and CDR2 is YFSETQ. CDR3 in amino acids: CASSPSTDYRSGSYEQYV. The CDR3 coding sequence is TGCGCCAGCAGCCCATCGACAGACTATAGGAGCGGATCCTACGAGCAGTACGTC.

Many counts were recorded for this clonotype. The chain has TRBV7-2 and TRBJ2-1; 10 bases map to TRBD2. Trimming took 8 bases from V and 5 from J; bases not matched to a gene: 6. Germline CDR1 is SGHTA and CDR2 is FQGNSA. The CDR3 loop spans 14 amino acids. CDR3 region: CASGKRGGHNEQFF. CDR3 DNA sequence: TGTGCCAGCGGAAAGCGGGGGGGCCACAATGAGCAGTTCTTC.

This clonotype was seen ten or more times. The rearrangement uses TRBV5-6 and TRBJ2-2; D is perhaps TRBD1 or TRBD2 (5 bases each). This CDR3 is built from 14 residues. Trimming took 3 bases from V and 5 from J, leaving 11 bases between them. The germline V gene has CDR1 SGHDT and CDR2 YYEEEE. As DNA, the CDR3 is TGTGCCAGCAGCTCGGGGACCGCAACCGGGGAGCTGTTTTTT. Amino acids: CASSSGTATGELFF.

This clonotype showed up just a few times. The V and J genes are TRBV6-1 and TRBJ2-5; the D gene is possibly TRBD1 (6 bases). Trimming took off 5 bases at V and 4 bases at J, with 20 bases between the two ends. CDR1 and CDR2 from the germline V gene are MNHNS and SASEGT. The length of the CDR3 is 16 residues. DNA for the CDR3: TGTGCCAGCAGTCGGACCCCGGGACATGCAGGAGAGACCCAGTACTTC. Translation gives CASSRTPGHAGETQYF.

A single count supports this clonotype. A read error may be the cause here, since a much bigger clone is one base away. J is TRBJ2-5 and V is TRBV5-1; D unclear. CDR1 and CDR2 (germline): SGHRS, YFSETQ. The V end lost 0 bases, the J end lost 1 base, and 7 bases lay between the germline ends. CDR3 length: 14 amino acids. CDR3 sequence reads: CASSLADLQETQYF. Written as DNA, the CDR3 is TGCGCCAGCAGCTTGGCCGATCTCCAAGAGACCCAGTACTTC.

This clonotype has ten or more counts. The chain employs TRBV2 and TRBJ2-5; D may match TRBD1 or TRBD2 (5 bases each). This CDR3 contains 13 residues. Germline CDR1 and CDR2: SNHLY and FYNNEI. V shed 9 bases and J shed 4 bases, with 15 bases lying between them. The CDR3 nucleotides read TGTGCCAGTGGTTTAAGGGACCCAGAGACCCAGTACTTC. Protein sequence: CASGLRDPETQYF.

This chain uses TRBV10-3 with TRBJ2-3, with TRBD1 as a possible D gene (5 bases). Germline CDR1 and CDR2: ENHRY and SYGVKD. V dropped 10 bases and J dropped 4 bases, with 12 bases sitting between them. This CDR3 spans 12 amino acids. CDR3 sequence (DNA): TGTGCCACAGGGAAGGGCGCAGATACGCAGTATTTT. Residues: CATGKGADTQYF.

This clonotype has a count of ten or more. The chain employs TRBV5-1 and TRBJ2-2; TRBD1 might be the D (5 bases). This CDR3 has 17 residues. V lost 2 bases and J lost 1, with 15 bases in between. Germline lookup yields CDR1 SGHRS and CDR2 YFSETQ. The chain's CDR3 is CASSFRNRQGNTGELFF. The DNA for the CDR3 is TGCGCCAGCAGCTTCCGGAATCGGCAGGGGAACACCGGGGAGCTGTTTTTT.

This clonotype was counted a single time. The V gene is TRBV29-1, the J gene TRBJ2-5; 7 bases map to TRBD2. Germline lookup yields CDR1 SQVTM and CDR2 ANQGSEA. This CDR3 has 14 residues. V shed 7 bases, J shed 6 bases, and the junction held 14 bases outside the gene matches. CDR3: CSAGGGSEGKTQYF. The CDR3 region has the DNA TGCAGCGCTGGGGGGGGATCCGAGGGAAAGACCCAGTACTTC.

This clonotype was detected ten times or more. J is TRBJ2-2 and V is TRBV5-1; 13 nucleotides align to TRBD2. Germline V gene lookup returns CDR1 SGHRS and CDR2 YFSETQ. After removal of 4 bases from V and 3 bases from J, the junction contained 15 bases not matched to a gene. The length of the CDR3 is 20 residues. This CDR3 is CASSDSGLAGRSWHTGELFF. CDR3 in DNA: TGCGCCAGCAGCGACTCGGGACTAGCGGGGAGATCGTGGCACACCGGGGAGCTGTTTTTT.

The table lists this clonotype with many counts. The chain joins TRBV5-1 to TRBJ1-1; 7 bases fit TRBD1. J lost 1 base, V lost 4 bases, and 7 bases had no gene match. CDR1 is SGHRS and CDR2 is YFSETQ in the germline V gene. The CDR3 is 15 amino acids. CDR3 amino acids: CASSNWDSANTEAFF. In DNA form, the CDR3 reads TGCGCCAGCAGCAACTGGGACAGTGCGAACACTGAAGCTTTCTTT.

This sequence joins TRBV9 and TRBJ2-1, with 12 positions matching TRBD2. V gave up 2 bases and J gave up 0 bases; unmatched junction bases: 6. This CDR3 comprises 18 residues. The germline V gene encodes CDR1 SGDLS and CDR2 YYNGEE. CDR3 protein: CASSVGTSGFSSYNEQFF. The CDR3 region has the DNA TGTGCCAGCAGCGTTGGGACTAGCGGGTTTAGCTCCTACAATGAGCAGTTCTTC.

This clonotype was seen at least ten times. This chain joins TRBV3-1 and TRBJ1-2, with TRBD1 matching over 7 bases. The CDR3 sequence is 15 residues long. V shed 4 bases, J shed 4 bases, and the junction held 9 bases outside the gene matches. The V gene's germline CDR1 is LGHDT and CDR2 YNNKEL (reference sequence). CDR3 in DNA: TGTGCCAGCAGCCTCGGGACAGTTGGGGGCTATGGCTACACCTTC. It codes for CASSLGTVGGYGYTF.

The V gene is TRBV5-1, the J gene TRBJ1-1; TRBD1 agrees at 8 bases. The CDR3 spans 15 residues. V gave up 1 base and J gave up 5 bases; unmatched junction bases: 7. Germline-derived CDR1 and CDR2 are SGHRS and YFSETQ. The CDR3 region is CASSLSYRGETEAFF. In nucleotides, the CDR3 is TGCGCCAGCAGCTTGTCTTACAGGGGGGAAACTGAAGCTTTCTTT.

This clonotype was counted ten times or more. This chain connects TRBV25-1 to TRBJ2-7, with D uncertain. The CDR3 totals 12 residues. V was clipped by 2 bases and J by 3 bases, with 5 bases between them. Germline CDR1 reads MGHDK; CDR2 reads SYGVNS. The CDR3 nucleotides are TGTGCCAGCAGTGAAGGGGACTACGAGCAGTACTTC. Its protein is CASSEGDYEQYF.

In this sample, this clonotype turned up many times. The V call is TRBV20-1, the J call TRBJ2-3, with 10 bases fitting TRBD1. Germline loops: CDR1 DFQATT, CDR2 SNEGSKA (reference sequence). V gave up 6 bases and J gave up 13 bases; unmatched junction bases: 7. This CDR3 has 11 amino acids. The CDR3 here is CSAPTGTGEYF. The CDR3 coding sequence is TGCAGTGCGCCGACCGGGACAGGGGAGTATTTT.

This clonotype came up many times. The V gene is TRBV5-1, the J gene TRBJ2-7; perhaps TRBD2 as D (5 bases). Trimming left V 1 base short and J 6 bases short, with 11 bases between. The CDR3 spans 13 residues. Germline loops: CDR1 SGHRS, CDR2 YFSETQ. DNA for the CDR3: TGCGCCAGCAGCTTGTTTCTAGAGGGCGAGCAGTACGTC. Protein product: CASSLFLEGEQYV.

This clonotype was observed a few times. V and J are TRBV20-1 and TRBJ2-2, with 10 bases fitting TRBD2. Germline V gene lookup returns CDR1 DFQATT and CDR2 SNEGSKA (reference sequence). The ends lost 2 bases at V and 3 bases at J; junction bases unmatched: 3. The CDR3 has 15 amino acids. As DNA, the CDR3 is TGCAGTGCTAGACAAGCGGGGGGGGACACCGGGGAGCTGTTTTTT. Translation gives CSARQAGGDTGELFF.

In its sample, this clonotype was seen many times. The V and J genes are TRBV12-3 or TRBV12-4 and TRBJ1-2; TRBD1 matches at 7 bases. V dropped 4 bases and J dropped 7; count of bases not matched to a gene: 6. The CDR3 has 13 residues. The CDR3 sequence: CASSWEGAGGYTF. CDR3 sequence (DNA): TGTGCCAGCAGTTGGGAGGGGGCCGGTGGCTACACCTTC.

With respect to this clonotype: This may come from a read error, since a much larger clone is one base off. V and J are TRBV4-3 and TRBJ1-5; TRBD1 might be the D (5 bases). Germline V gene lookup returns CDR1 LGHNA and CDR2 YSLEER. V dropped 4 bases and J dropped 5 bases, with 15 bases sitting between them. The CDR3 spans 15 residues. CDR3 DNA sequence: TGCGCCAGCAGCCTAGGGACGGTGGGGGATCAGCCCCAGCATTTT. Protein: CASSLGTVGDQPQHF.

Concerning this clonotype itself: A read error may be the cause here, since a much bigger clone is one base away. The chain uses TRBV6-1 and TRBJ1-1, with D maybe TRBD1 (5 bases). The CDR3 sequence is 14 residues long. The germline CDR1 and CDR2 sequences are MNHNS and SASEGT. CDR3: CGSSEGQGNTEAFF. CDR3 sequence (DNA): TGTGGCAGCAGTGAAGGCCAGGGAAACACTGAAGCTTTCTTT.

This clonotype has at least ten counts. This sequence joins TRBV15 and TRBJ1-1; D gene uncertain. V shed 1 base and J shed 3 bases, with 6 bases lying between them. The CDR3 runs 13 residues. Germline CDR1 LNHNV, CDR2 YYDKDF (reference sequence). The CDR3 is CATSRGGYTEAFF. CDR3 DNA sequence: TGTGCCACCAGCAGAGGTGGATACACTGAAGCTTTCTTT.

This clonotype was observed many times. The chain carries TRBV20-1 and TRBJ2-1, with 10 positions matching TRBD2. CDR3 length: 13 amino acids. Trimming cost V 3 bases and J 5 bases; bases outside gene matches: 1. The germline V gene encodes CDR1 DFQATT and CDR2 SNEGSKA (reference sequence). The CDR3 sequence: CSASLAGDNEQFF. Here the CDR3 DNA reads TGCAGTGCTAGCCTAGCGGGGGACAATGAGCAGTTCTTC.

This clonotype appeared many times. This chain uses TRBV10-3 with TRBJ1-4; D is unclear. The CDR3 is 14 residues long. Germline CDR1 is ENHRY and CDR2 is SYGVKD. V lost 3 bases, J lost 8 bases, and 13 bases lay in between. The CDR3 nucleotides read TGTGCCATCAGTGATGGGGTAATTGGGGAAAAACTGTTTTTT. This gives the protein CAISDGVIGEKLFF.

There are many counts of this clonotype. The CDR3 region is CSARDGTGKVGFF. In DNA form, the CDR3 reads TGCAGTGCTAGAGATGGGACAGGGAAGGTAGGGTTCTTC. The rearrangement uses TRBV20-1 and TRBJ2-1, with TRBD1 identical over 9 bases. The germline V gene encodes CDR1 DFQATT and CDR2 SNEGSKA (reference sequence). The trim removed 0 bases at V and 15 bases at J, leaving 9 bases unmatched. This CDR3 region has 13 residues.

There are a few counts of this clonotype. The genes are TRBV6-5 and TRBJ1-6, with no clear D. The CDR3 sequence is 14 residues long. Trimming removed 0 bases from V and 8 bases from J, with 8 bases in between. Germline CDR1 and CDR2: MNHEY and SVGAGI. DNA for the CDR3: TGTGCCAGCAGTTACTCTCCCGGGGATTCACCCCTCCACTTT. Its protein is CASSYSPGDSPLHF.